The 11 T cell receptor beta chains below all came from one sample that was sequenced in a study of T cells in Graves' hyperthyroidism and ophthalmopathy. Template material for amplifying TCR beta CDR3 regions consisted of RNA transcripts. HTBI primers were employed in a first-round RT-PCR of the TCR CDR3. TCRdb re-called the multiplex PCR reads through MiXCR, storing one row per CDR3 protein. The table lists hundreds of thousands of distinct CDR3 sequences, about 45% of them singletons. Material: peripheral blood or thyroid tissue (not recorded which). These receptors all come from an adult man with Graves' disease, either hyperthyroidism or ophthalmopathy (not recorded which).

This clonotype was observed many times. The CDR3 sequence: CASSTTGTHTEAFF. The DNA of the CDR3 is TGTGCCAGTAGTACGACAGGGACGCACACTGAAGCTTTCTTT. This sequence joins TRBV19 and TRBJ1-1; 7 nucleotides align to TRBD1. CDR1 is LNHDA and CDR2 is SQIVND in the germline V gene (reference sequence). The CDR3 loop spans 14 amino acids. The V segment lost 4 bases and the J segment 3 bases; nucleotides outside the gene matches: 5.

This clonotype has a handful of counts. The chain couples TRBV2 to TRBJ1-2, with a possible D match to TRBD1 (5 bases). The germline V gene encodes CDR1 SNHLY and CDR2 FYNNEI. Trimming shortened V by 5 bases and J by 5 bases, and 21 bases separated the two germline ends. The CDR3 loop spans 16 amino acids. Here the CDR3 DNA reads TGTGCCAGCAGTTTAGCGCAGGGCCCGCTAGGATATGGCTACACCTTC. Amino acid sequence: CASSLAQGPLGYGYTF.

This clonotype showed up many times. The chain uses TRBV15 and TRBJ1-1, with D unclear. V lost 1 base, J lost 4 bases, and 10 bases lay in between. CDR3 length equals 14 residues. Germline V gene sequence: CDR1 LNHNV, CDR2 YYDKDF (reference sequence). CDR3 nucleotide sequence: TGTGCCACCAGCAGAGTCGGAGGAGCCACTGAAGCTTTCTTT. Translation gives CATSRVGGATEAFF.

This clonotype was recorded many times. The rearrangement joins TRBV7-9 to TRBJ1-6; no definite D call. From germline, CDR1 is SEHNR and CDR2 FQNEAQ (reference sequence). The CDR3 consists of 12 residues. Trimming stripped 4 bases from V and 10 bases from J, with 8 bases between. This chain's CDR3 is CASSSELSPLHF. The CDR3 DNA is TGTGCCAGCAGCTCAGAGTTATCACCCCTCCACTTT.

The rearrangement joins TRBV9 to TRBJ1-2, with no clear D. Trimming pared 4 bases from V and 3 bases from J, leaving 19 bases between. The CDR3 has 16 amino acids. The germline CDR1 and CDR2 sequences are SGDLS and YYNGEE. In DNA form, the CDR3 reads TGTGCCAGCAGCCCAAGATATCAGGCTAGGGACTATGGCTACACCTTC. Amino acids: CASSPRYQARDYGYTF. Based on the CDR3 plus reference TRBV9 and TRBJ1-2, the full variable domain is DSGVTQTPKHLITATGQRVTLRCSPRSGDLSVYWYQQSLDQGLQFLIQYYNGEERAKGNILERFSAQQFPDLHSELNLSSLELGDSALYFCASSPRYQARDYGYTFGSGTRLTVV.

This clonotype was counted only a few times. V and J are TRBV6-6 and TRBJ1-5; a possible D gene is TRBD1 (6 bases). The V gene lost 6 bases and the J gene lost 4 bases, with 13 bases spanning the gap. Germline values: CDR1 MNHNY, CDR2 SVGAGI (reference sequence). CDR3 length: 14 amino acids. The CDR3 nucleotides read TGTGCCAGCAGACAGGGACGAGGAAATCAGCCCCAGCATTTT. It codes for CASRQGRGNQPQHF.

V and J are TRBV7-3 and TRBJ2-2; D is perhaps TRBD1 or TRBD2 (5 bases each). V gave up 2 bases and J gave up 0 bases, with 10 bases separating them. Germline-derived CDR1 and CDR2 are SGHTA and FQGTGA. This CDR3 spans 16 amino acids. The CDR3 DNA reads as TGTGCCAGCAGCTTATACGGGGACGCGAACACCGGGGAGCTGTTTTTT. Its translation is CASSLYGDANTGELFF.

The table lists this clonotype with a few counts. CDR3 amino acids: CSASSLAGAGSNQPQHF. DNA for the CDR3: TGCAGTGCTAGCTCCCTCGCGGGGGCAGGGAGCAATCAGCCCCAGCATTTT. The rearrangement uses TRBV20-1 and TRBJ1-5; D possibly corresponds to TRBD1 (6 bases). This CDR3 is 17 amino acids long. Trimming shortened V by 3 bases and J by 1 base, and 19 bases separated the two germline ends. CDR1 is DFQATT, CDR2 SNEGSKA, per germline (reference sequence).

Comments on this clonotype: Possible read error: a much larger clone is one base away. The chain joins TRBV2 to TRBJ2-2; 10 positions match TRBD1. CDR1 SNHLY and CDR2 FYNNEI come from the germline V gene. Trimming at V came to 8 bases and at J to 2 bases, leaving 2 bases not matched to a gene. The CDR3 has 14 amino acids. CDR3 bases: TGTGCCAGCTGGACAGGGGGTAACACCGGGGAGCTGTTTTTT. Residues: CASWTGGNTGELFF.

This clonotype came up once. A clone one base away is much larger, so this may be a read error. The V and J genes are TRBV7-9 and TRBJ1-2; a possible D gene is TRBD1 (5 bases). The germline CDR1 and CDR2 sequences are SEHNR and FQNEAQ (reference sequence). V was pared by 8 bases and J by 8 bases, with 12 bases between. CDR3 size: 11 residues. CDR3 DNA sequence: TGTGCCAGCGGCCCCGGGGGAGGCTACACCTTC. Its protein product is CASGPGGGYTF.

The J gene is TRBJ2-7, the V gene TRBV2; D perhaps matches TRBD1 (6 bases). The V end lost 8 bases, the J end lost 2 bases, and 10 bases lay between the germline ends. CDR3 length equals 12 residues. Germline values: CDR1 SNHLY, CDR2 FYNNEI. CDR3 protein: CASLDSAYEQYF. CDR3 DNA sequence: TGTGCCAGCCTGGACAGTGCCTACGAGCAGTACTTC.